Listed below are T cell receptor beta chains from one sample, sequenced in a study of cytomegalovirus exposure and HLA in healthy donors. Produced via immunoSEQ multiplex PCR; TCRdb's table is partial and in-frame only. The table includes more than 95,000 clones, more than 60% detected once. Sequencing was carried out using PBMCs. The receptors were gathered from a man in his thirties or forties in good health and CMV-seronegative. The CDR3 runs from the conserved cysteine through the conserved F or W. The D gene is left open where the match is weak. The size of a clone is reported for some rows only, either as once, few or many, or as a class for expanded clones.

CDR3nt: TGTGCCAGCAGTGAAGGAGTGCGGCCCCAGCATTTT
CDR3aa: CASSEGVRPQHF
d_gene: -
v_gene: TRBV6-1
j_gene: TRBJ1-5
abundance: -

CDR3nt: TGTGCCAGCAGCTTAGTTTCAGGGGACAATGAGCAGTTCTTC
CDR3aa: CASSLVSGDNEQFF
d_gene: -
v_gene: TRBV7-7
j_gene: TRBJ2-1
abundance: -

CDR3nt: TGTGCCAGCAGCTTACAAGCGGTTAACACTGAAGCTTTCTTT
CDR3aa: CASSLQAVNTEAFF
d_gene: -
v_gene: TRBV11-2
j_gene: TRBJ1-1
abundance: -

CDR3nt: TGTGCCAGCGGAGCCCTGGAGGGGAAAGAGACCCAGTACTTC
CDR3aa: CASGALEGKETQYF
d_gene: -
v_gene: TRBV2
j_gene: TRBJ2-5
abundance: -

CDR3nt: TGTGCCAGCAGTTTTATTCCCGGGACAGGGTACCACGAGCAGTACTTC
CDR3aa: CASSFIPGTGYHEQYF
d_gene: TRBD1
v_gene: TRBV28
j_gene: TRBJ2-7
abundance: -

CDR3nt: TGTGCCAGCAGTGGATTGGGACTAGCGGAGTCCTACGAGCAGTACTTC
CDR3aa: CASSGLGLAESYEQYF
d_gene: TRBD2
v_gene: TRBV6-6
j_gene: TRBJ2-7
abundance: -

CDR3nt: TGTGCCAGCAGCCAAGAGGGGGCGGGAGCCTACAATGAGCAGTTCTTC
CDR3aa: CASSQEGAGAYNEQFF
d_gene: -
v_gene: TRBV4-2
j_gene: TRBJ2-1
abundance: -

CDR3nt: TGTGCCAGCAGCAACGGGAACGCGGAAGTCACTGAAGCTTTCTTT
CDR3aa: CASSNGNAEVTEAFF
d_gene: -
v_gene: TRBV7-9
j_gene: TRBJ1-1
abundance: -

CDR3nt: TGTGCCTGGAGTGCCATAAACCCCTACGAGCAGTACTTC
CDR3aa: CAWSAINPYEQYF
d_gene: -
v_gene: TRBV30
j_gene: TRBJ2-7
abundance: -

CDR3nt: TGCGCCAGCAGCTTGGGTTCGACAGTCCAAGAGACCCAGTACTTC
CDR3aa: CASSLGSTVQETQYF
d_gene: -
v_gene: TRBV5-1
j_gene: TRBJ2-5
abundance: -

CDR3nt: TGTGCCACCTATGAGGGGGCTAACTATGGCTACACCTTC
CDR3aa: CATYEGANYGYTF
d_gene: -
v_gene: TRBV28
j_gene: TRBJ1-2
abundance: -

CDR3nt: TGTGCCAGCAGTTACAGGGCGGGAGGGACCCAAGAGACCCAGTACTTC
CDR3aa: CASSYRAGGTQETQYF
d_gene: TRBD2
v_gene: TRBV6-5
j_gene: TRBJ2-5
abundance: -

CDR3nt: TGTGCCAGCAGCCTAGATACCGGGACTAGCGGGACCCAGTACTTC
CDR3aa: CASSLDTGTSGTQYF
d_gene: TRBD2
v_gene: TRBV7-2
j_gene: TRBJ2-5
abundance: -

CDR3nt: TGTGCCAGCAGTGAGACCGCGGGCCCCGGGGAGCTGTTTTTT
CDR3aa: CASSETAGPGELFF
d_gene: -
v_gene: TRBV6-4
j_gene: TRBJ2-2
abundance: few